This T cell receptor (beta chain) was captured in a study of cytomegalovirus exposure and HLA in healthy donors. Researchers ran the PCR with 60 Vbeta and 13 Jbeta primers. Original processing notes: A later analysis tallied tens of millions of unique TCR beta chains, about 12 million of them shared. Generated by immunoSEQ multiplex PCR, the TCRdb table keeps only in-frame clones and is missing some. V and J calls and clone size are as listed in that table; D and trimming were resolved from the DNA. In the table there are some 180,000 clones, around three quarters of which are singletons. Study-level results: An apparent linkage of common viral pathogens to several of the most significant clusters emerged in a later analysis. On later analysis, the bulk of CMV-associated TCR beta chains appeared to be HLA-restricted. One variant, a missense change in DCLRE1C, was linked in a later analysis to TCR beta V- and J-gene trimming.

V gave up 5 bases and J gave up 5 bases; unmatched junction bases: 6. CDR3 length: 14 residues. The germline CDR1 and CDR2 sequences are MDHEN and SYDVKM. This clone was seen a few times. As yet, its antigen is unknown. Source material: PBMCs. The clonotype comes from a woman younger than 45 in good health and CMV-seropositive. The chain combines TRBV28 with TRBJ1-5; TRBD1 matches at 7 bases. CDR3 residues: CASSATGLDQPQHF. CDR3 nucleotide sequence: TGTGCCAGCAGTGCGACAGGGTTGGATCAGCCCCAGCATTTT.